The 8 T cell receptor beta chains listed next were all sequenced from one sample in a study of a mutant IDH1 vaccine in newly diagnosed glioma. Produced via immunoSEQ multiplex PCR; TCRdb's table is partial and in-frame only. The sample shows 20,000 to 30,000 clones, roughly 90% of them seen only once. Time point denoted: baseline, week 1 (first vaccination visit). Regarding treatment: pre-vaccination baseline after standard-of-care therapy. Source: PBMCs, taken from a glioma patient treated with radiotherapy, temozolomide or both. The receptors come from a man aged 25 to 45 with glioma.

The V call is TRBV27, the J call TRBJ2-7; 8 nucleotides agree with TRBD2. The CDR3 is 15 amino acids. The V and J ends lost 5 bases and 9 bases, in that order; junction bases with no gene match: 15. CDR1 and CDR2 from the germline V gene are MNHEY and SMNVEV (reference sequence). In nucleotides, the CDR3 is TGTGCCAGCAGTCCAGCGGGAGAGCTTCTACGAGGGCAGTACTTC. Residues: CASSPAGELLRGQYF.

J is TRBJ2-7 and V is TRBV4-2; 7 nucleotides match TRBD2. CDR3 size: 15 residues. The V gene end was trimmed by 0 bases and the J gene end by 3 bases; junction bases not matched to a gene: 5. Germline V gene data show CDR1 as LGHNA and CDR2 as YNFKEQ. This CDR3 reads CASSQDRGRVYEQYF. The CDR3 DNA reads TGTGCCAGCAGCCAAGATCGGGGGAGGGTCTACGAGCAGTACTTC.

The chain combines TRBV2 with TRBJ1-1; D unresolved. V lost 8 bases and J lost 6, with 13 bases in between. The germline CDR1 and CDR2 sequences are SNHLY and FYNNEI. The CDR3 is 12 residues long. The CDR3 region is CASELDTSEAFF. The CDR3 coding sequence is TGTGCCAGCGAGTTAGACACCTCTGAAGCTTTCTTT.

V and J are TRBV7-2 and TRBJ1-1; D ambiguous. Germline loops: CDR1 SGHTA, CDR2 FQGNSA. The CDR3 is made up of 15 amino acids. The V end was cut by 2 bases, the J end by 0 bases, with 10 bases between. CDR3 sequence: CASSLTRALNTEAFF. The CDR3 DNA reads TGTGCCAGCAGCTTAACCCGGGCTTTGAACACTGAAGCTTTCTTT.

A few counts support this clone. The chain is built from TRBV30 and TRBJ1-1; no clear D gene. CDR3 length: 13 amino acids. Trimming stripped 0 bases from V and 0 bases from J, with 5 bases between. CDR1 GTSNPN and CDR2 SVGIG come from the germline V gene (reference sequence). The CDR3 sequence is CAWSVTLNTEAFF. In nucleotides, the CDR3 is TGTGCCTGGAGTGTTACCCTGAACACTGAAGCTTTCTTT.

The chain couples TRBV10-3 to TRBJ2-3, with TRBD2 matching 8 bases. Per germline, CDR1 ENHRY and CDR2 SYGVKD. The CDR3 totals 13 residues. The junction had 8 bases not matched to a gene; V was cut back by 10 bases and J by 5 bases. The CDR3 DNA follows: TGTGCCACCAGAGGGGCGGGAGGAGATACGCAGTATTTT. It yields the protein CATRGAGGDTQYF.

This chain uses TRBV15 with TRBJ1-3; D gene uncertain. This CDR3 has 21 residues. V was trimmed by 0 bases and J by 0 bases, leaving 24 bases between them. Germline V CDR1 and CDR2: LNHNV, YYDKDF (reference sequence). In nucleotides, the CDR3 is TGTGCCACCAGCAGAGAACCTCTTAATCGACGGGGTCAGAGCTCTGGAAACACCATATATTTT. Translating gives CATSREPLNRRGQSSGNTIYF.

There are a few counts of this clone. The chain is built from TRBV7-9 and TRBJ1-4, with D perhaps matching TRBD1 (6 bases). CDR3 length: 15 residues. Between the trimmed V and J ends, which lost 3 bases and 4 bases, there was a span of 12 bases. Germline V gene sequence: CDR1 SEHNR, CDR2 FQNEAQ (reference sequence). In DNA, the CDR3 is TGTGCCAGCAGCTTCGCGACAGGAGATAATGAAAAACTGTTTTTT. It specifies CASSFATGDNEKLFF.